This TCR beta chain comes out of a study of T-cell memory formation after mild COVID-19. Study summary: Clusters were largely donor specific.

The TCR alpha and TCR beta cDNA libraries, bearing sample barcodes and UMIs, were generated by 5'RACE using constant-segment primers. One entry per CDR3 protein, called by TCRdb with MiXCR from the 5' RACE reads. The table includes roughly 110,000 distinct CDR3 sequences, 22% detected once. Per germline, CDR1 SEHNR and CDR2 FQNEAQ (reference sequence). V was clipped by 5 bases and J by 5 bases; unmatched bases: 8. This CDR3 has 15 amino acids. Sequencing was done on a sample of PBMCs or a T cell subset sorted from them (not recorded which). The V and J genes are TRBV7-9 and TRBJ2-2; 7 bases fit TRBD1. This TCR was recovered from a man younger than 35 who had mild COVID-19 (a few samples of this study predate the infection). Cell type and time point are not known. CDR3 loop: CASSPRDRMTGELFF. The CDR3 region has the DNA TGTGCCAGCAGCCCCCGGGACAGAATGACCGGGGAGCTGTTTTTT. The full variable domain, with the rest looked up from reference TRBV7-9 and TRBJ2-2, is DTGVSQNPRHKITKRGQNVTFRCDPISEHNRLYWYRQTLGQGPEFLTYFQNEAQLEKSRLLSDRFSAERPKGSFSTLEIQRTEQGDSAMYLCASSPRDRMTGELFFGEGSRLTVL.